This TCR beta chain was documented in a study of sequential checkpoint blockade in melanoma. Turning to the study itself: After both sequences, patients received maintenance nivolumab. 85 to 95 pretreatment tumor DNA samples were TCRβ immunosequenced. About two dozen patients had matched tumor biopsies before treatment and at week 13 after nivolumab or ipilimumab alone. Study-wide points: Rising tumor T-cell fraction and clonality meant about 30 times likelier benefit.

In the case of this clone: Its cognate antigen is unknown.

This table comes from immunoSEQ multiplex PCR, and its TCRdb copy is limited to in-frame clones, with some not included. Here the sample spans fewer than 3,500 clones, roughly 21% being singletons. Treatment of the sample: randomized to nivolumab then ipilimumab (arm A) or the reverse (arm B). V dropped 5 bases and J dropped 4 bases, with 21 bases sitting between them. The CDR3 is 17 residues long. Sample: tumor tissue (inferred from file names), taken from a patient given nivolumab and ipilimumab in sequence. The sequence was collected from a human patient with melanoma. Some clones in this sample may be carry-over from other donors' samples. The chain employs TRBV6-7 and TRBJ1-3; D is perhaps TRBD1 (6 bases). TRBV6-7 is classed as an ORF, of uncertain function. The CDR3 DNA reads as TGTGCCAGCAGTGAAAGTTGGACGGGGGCTTGGGGAAACACCATATATTTT. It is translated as CASSESWTGAWGNTIYF.